A single sample is the source of the 13 T cell receptor beta chains below, sequenced in a study of spatial heterogeneity in lung cancer. Their specific antigens are unknown. Study findings and constraints: One measure, the expanded intratumoral alpha and beta TCR count, tracked tumor mutation counts.

Specified time point: sample taken at primary tumor resection. TCRdb re-derived calls from the 5' RACE reads in MiXCR, one entry per CDR3 protein. The sample has nearly 25,000 distinct CDR3 sequences, 8.8% seen once. Specimen: lung tumor tissue, collected at surgery. The receptors derive from a male donor with early-stage non-small cell lung cancer.

This clonotype has ten or more counts. The V call is TRBV24-1, the J call TRBJ2-2; D ambiguous. Germline CDR1 and CDR2: KGHDR and SFDVKD. Trimming took off 1 base at V and 4 bases at J, with 9 bases between the two ends. The CDR3 extends over 15 amino acids. CDR3 region: CATSDFRQSTGELFF. CDR3 DNA: TGTGCCACCAGTGATTTTCGGCAGTCCACCGGGGAGCTGTTTTTT.

This clonotype has a count of ten or more. The V and J genes are TRBV7-9 and TRBJ1-3; D possibly corresponds to TRBD1 (6 bases). The V gene lost 1 base and the J gene lost 4 bases, with 11 bases spanning the gap. Germline CDR1 SEHNR, CDR2 FQNEAQ (reference sequence). CDR3 length: 15 amino acids. CDR3 in amino acids: CASSLGNREGNTIYF. The CDR3 DNA reads TGTGCCAGCAGCTTAGGAAACAGGGAAGGAAACACCATATATTTT.

The table lists this clonotype with many counts. This sequence joins TRBV20-1 and TRBJ2-7; D is unresolved. Germline V lookup: CDR1 DFQATT, CDR2 SNEGSKA (reference sequence). There are 13 residues in the CDR3. With 4 bases removed from V and 4 bases from J, the gap between germline ends came to 14 bases. This CDR3 is CSATPGRTYEQYF. The DNA for the CDR3 is TGCAGTGCTACTCCGGGCCGAACTTACGAGCAGTACTTC.

This clonotype was seen repeatedly, ten times or more. The rearrangement joins TRBV20-1 to TRBJ1-5; a weak D match, TRBD1 (6 bases). The CDR3 consists of 14 residues. V dropped 2 bases and J dropped 1 base, with 9 bases sitting between them. Germline V gene lookup returns CDR1 DFQATT and CDR2 SNEGSKA (reference sequence). The CDR3 coding sequence is TGCAGTGCTAGACAGGGGATGAGCAATCAGCCCCAGCATTTT. Its protein product is CSARQGMSNQPQHF.

The CDR3 DNA sequence: TGTGCCAGCAGCTTAGGTGGCAGCACTGAAGCTTTCTTT. Translation gives CASSLGGSTEAFF. The chain employs TRBV7-2 and TRBJ1-1; no firm D call. Germline lookup yields CDR1 SGHTA and CDR2 FQGNSA. Trimming removed 1 base from V and 4 bases from J, with 7 bases in between. CDR3 length: 13 residues.

Note on this clonotype: This clone may be a read error of a much larger clone one base away. V and J are TRBV29-1 and TRBJ2-5, with unresolved D. CDR1 and CDR2 from the germline V gene are SQVTM and ANQGSEA. The CDR3 contains 10 residues. DNA of the CDR3: TGCAGCGGCCAGCAAGAGACCCAGTGCTTC. This encodes CSGQQETQCF.

This clonotype occurred many times. The chain has TRBV5-1 and TRBJ2-7, with D possibly TRBD2 on 5 matching bases. Germline V gene lookup returns CDR1 SGHRS and CDR2 YFSETQ. Trimming shortened V by 0 bases and J by 7 bases, and 11 bases separated the two germline ends. The CDR3 totals 13 residues. The CDR3, as DNA: TGCGCCAGCAGCTTGGGCCGGGATCGGGAGCAGTACTTC. It translates to CASSLGRDREQYF.

In its sample, this clonotype was seen many times. V gene TRBV6-2 or TRBV6-3 combines with J gene TRBJ2-2; 11 bases fit TRBD2. Losses at the gene ends were 8 bases for V and 5 bases for J; bases not matched to a gene: 4. The V gene's germline CDR1 is MNHEY and CDR2 SVGEGT. There are 14 residues in the CDR3. CDR3 amino acids: CASYLAGGTGELFF. Written as DNA, the CDR3 is TGTGCCAGCTACCTAGCGGGAGGAACCGGGGAGCTGTTTTTT.

This clonotype was observed at least ten times. The DNA of the CDR3 is TGTGCCAGCAGCTCCGGGACAGACTACGAGCAGTACTTC. Translating gives CASSSGTDYEQYF. The chain has TRBV7-2 and TRBJ2-7, with 7 bases matching TRBD1. In germline, CDR1 is SGHTA, CDR2 FQGNSA. The CDR3 runs 13 residues. Losses at the gene ends were 4 bases for V and 3 bases for J; bases not matched to a gene: 3.

The rearrangement links TRBV4-2 to TRBJ1-6; D unresolved. Per germline, CDR1 LGHNA and CDR2 YNFKEQ. The germline V and J ends were trimmed by 1 base and 6 bases, with 4 bases remaining between them. This CDR3 is 13 amino acids long. CDR3: CASSQGVNSPLHF. For the CDR3, the DNA is TGTGCCAGCAGCCAAGGGGTTAATTCACCCCTCCACTTT.

The chain combines TRBV20-1 with TRBJ2-1, with 16 bases fitting TRBD2. The length of the CDR3 is 16 residues. J was trimmed by 6 bases and V by 3 bases; bases with no gene match: 5. Germline CDR1 DFQATT, CDR2 SNEGSKA (reference sequence). The CDR3 loop reads CSARPGLAGGPNEQFF. The DNA of the CDR3 is TGCAGTGCTAGGCCGGGACTAGCGGGGGGGCCCAATGAGCAGTTCTTC.

V is TRBV19 and J is TRBJ1-2; D ambiguous. V dropped 5 bases and J dropped 6 bases, with 13 bases sitting between them. Germline assignment: CDR1 LNHDA and CDR2 SQIVND (reference sequence). This CDR3 has 13 residues. The chain's CDR3 is CASSLGRSNGYTF. The CDR3 DNA is TGTGCCAGTAGTCTAGGGCGATCGAATGGCTACACCTTC. Together with reference TRBV19 and TRBJ1-2, the CDR3 gives the full variable domain: DGGITQSPKYLFRKEGQNVTLSCEQNLNHDAMYWYRQDPGQGLRLIYYSQIVNDFQKGDIAEGYSVSREKKESFPLTVTSAQKNPTAFYLCASSLGRSNGYTFGSGTRLTVV.

V is TRBV11-2 and J is TRBJ2-1; 7 nucleotides align to TRBD1. V lost 6 bases and J lost 3; bases outside the gene matches: 5. The germline CDR1 and CDR2 sequences are SGHAT and FQNNGV. The CDR3 sequence is 14 residues long. The DNA for the CDR3 is TGTGCCAGCAGACGACAGGGAAACTACAATGAGCAGTTCTTC. The encoded protein is CASRRQGNYNEQFF.